The 23 T cell receptor beta chains presented below share a single source sample, sequenced in a study of shared clonotypes between healthy human individuals. Here immunoSEQ multiplex PCR was the method, and the copy in TCRdb shows in-frame clones only, minus some. The repertoire holds about 2.2 million clones, with 93% as singletons. CD45RO-negative CD8 cells positively selected for CCR7 made up the naive population, which excluded terminally differentiated effector memory CD45RA+ cells. Material: naive CD8+ T cells from PBMCs. All receptors come from a man between 18 and 35 years old in good health. Some clones in this sample may be carry-over from other donors' samples.

V and J are TRBV14 and TRBJ2-1; TRBD1 or TRBD2 may be the D gene (5 bases each). Per germline, CDR1 SGHDN and CDR2 FVKESK. The length of the CDR3 is 17 residues. Between the trimmed V and J ends, which lost 1 base and 5 bases, there was a span of 18 bases. CDR3 protein: CASSQVFSGRPHNEQFF. Written as DNA, the CDR3 is TGTGCCAGCAGCCAAGTGTTTTCGGGACGGCCGCACAATGAGCAGTTCTTC.

The chain is built from TRBV25-1 and TRBJ2-1; tentative D call: TRBD1 (5 bases). Germline CDR1 and CDR2: MGHDK and SYGVNS. This CDR3 is 16 amino acids long. V lost 1 base and J lost 4, with 14 bases in between. The chain's CDR3 is CASSESFRVLYNEQFF. In DNA, the CDR3 is TGTGCCAGCAGTGAATCGTTCAGGGTTCTATACAATGAGCAGTTCTTC. Looking up the rest from reference TRBV25-1 and TRBJ2-1 gives the full variable domain: EADIYQTPRYLVIGTGKKITLECSQTMGHDKMYWYQQDPGMELHLIHYSYGVNSTEKGDLSSESTVSRIRTEHFPLTLESARPSHTSQYLCASSESFRVLYNEQFFGPGTRLTVL.

The V call is TRBV7-9, the J call TRBJ2-7, with 9 nucleotides matching TRBD1. J was trimmed by 0 bases and V by 4 bases; bases with no gene match: 7. This CDR3 is built from 16 residues. Germline-derived CDR1 and CDR2 are SEHNR and FQNEAQ (reference sequence). The CDR3 spells CASSWEGQGLSYEQYF. The DNA of the CDR3 is TGTGCCAGCAGCTGGGAAGGACAGGGGCTCTCCTACGAGCAGTACTTC.

The V call is TRBV5-5, the J call TRBJ2-5; D is uncertain. CDR1 is SGHKS and CDR2 is YYEKEE in the germline V gene (reference sequence). The CDR3 sequence is 14 residues long. V lost 3 bases and J 5 bases, leaving 14 bases between the germline ends. The CDR3 loop is CASSWGRGLETQYF. The DNA of the CDR3 is TGTGCCAGCAGCTGGGGTCGTGGGTTGGAGACCCAGTACTTC.

The chain combines TRBV7-3 with TRBJ2-3; D is unresolved. Trimming stripped 5 bases from V and 6 bases from J, with 18 bases between. This CDR3 has 15 amino acids. Germline V CDR1 and CDR2: SGHTA, FQGTGA. The CDR3 protein is CASSADWSSADTQYF. Here the CDR3 DNA reads TGTGCCAGCAGCGCAGACTGGAGCAGTGCGGATACGCAGTATTTT.

The V and J genes are TRBV6-1 and TRBJ2-3, with 8 bases fitting TRBD1. Germline loops: CDR1 MNHNS, CDR2 SASEGT. Trimming removed 4 bases from V and 4 bases from J; junction bases left unmatched: 10. The CDR3 contains 16 residues. CDR3 loop: CASSGWGRGLADTQYF. Here the CDR3 DNA reads TGTGCCAGCAGTGGATGGGGCAGGGGGCTTGCAGATACGCAGTATTTT.

This clone was observed a single time. The chain uses TRBV6-5 and TRBJ2-7; D may be TRBD1 (5 bases). The CDR3 contains 15 residues. Germline CDR1 MNHEY, CDR2 SVGAGI. The V end lost 0 bases, the J end lost 3 bases, and 12 bases lay between the germline ends. The CDR3 spells CASSYSVGDSYEQYF. Written as DNA, the CDR3 is TGTGCCAGCAGTTACTCGGTGGGCGACAGCTACGAGCAGTACTTC.

The chain links TRBV7-6 to TRBJ2-7; 7 bases are shared with TRBD1. This CDR3 region has 14 residues. Germline CDR1 and CDR2: SGHVS and FNYEAQ. V trimming: 0 bases; J trimming: 4 bases; junction bases outside the gene matches: 3. Here the CDR3 reads CASSLAYRGYEQYF. The CDR3 DNA reads as TGTGCCAGCAGCTTAGCTTACAGGGGATACGAGCAGTACTTC.

The chain links TRBV4-3 to TRBJ2-3; 7 bases line up with TRBD2. Per germline, CDR1 LGHNA and CDR2 YSLEER. The V gene end was trimmed by 0 bases and the J gene end by 4 bases; junction bases not matched to a gene: 10. This CDR3 is built from 17 residues. The CDR3 region is CASSQDGEGPDADTQYF. CDR3 DNA: TGCGCCAGCAGCCAAGACGGGGAGGGCCCTGATGCAGATACGCAGTATTTT.

This clone was seen once. This rearrangement joins TRBV29-1 to TRBJ2-5; 9 bases map to TRBD2. After removal of 1 base from V and 5 bases from J, the junction contained 8 bases not matched to a gene. Germline lookup yields CDR1 SQVTM and CDR2 ANQGSEA. This CDR3 spans 15 amino acids. CDR3 nucleotides: TGCAGCGTTGAAGTCGCGGGAGGGCCGGGGGAGACCCAGTACTTC. This codes for CSVEVAGGPGETQYF.

Concerning this clone itself: Other DNA sequences in this sample translate to the same CDR3. This chain connects TRBV29-1 to TRBJ2-7; tentatively, D is TRBD2 (6 bases). V lost 5 bases and J 0 bases, leaving 11 bases between the germline ends. The CDR3 totals 13 residues. Germline CDR1 SQVTM, CDR2 ANQGSEA. CDR3 loop: CSVLGGFSYEQYF. DNA for the CDR3: TGCAGCGTTCTTGGGGGGTTCTCCTACGAGCAGTACTTC.

The V call is TRBV28, the J call TRBJ2-1, with D uncertain. V was pared by 3 bases and J by 4 bases, with 13 bases between. CDR1 is MDHEN, CDR2 SYDVKM, per germline. This CDR3 comprises 15 residues. The CDR3 nucleotides read TGTGCCAGCAGTTTGGAACCCGTTGGGTACAATGAGCAGTTCTTC. Amino acid sequence: CASSLEPVGYNEQFF.

The CDR3 coding sequence is TGTGCCAGCAGCGATCTTACGTCCTACGAGCAGTACTTC. Its protein is CASSDLTSYEQYF. This chain joins TRBV13 and TRBJ2-7; D call uncertain. Trimming cost V 5 bases and J 1 base, with 9 bases left between them. CDR3 size: 13 residues. Germline CDR1 reads PRHDT; CDR2 reads FYEKMQ (reference sequence).

V gene TRBV25-1 combines with J gene TRBJ2-7; TRBD2 might be the D (6 bases). The CDR3 consists of 15 residues. V was pared by 6 bases and J by 0 bases, with 15 bases between. Germline-derived CDR1 and CDR2 are MGHDK and SYGVNS. Written as DNA, the CDR3 is TGTGCCAGCAGAGGAGGAGGGCCCCTCTCCTACGAGCAGTACTTC. Translated, it gives CASRGGGPLSYEQYF.

This sequence joins TRBV28 and TRBJ1-5, with D hard to call. The germline gives CDR1 MDHEN, CDR2 SYDVKM. The CDR3 is 15 residues long. Deletions cut 6 bases from V and 2 bases from J, with 14 bases between. CDR3: CASSRRSVGNQPQHF. CDR3 nucleotides: TGTGCCAGCAGCCGGCGTAGCGTTGGCAATCAGCCCCAGCATTTT. Drawing the rest from reference TRBV28 and TRBJ1-5, the complete variable domain is DVKVTQSSRYLVKRTGEKVFLECVQDMDHENMFWYRQDPGLGLRLIYFSYDVKMKEKGDIPEGYSVSREKKERFSLILESASTNQTSMYLCASSRRSVGNQPQHFGDGTRLSIL.

The chain is built from TRBV5-1 and TRBJ1-1; no definite D call. There are 13 residues in the CDR3. Germline-derived CDR1 and CDR2 are SGHRS and YFSETQ. The V end lost 0 bases, the J end lost 4 bases, and 7 bases lay between the germline ends. In DNA, the CDR3 is TGCGCCAGCAGCTTGGAGCGGAGCACTGAAGCTTTCTTT. Protein sequence: CASSLERSTEAFF.

The chain is built from TRBV11-2 and TRBJ2-1; 11 nucleotides agree with TRBD2. CDR1 is SGHAT, CDR2 FQNNGV, per germline. The CDR3 spans 17 residues. The V gene end was trimmed by 3 bases and the J gene end by 5 bases; junction bases not matched to a gene: 9. The CDR3 spells CASSFGATSGINNEQFF. The CDR3 DNA sequence: TGTGCCAGCAGCTTCGGGGCGACTAGCGGGATAAACAATGAGCAGTTCTTC.

The chain carries TRBV4-1 and TRBJ2-7, with TRBD1 identical over 9 bases. CDR1 is MGHRA and CDR2 is YSYEKL in the germline V gene. This CDR3 is built from 14 residues. V shed 8 bases and J 5 bases; nucleotides not matched to a gene: 10. The CDR3 DNA is TGCGCCAGCGGTAAACAGGGGGCGGCTAACGAGCAGTACTTC. Amino acids: CASGKQGAANEQYF.

CDR3 sequence: CASSQGLMNEKLFF. The DNA for the CDR3 is TGTGCCAGCAGCCAGGGACTGATGAATGAAAAACTGTTTTTT. The V and J genes are TRBV14 and TRBJ1-4; a possible D gene is TRBD1 (5 bases). The CDR3 has 14 residues. The germline V gene has CDR1 SGHDN and CDR2 FVKESK. V was cut by 3 bases and J by 5 bases, with 10 bases left in between.

The rearrangement links TRBV27 to TRBJ2-7; no reliable D call. The CDR3 contains 15 residues. Trimming stripped 2 bases from V and 0 bases from J, with 11 bases between. Germline CDR1 reads MNHEY; CDR2 reads SMNVEV (reference sequence). CDR3: CASSLQDRHSYEQYF. The CDR3 DNA follows: TGTGCCAGCAGTTTACAGGACCGACACTCCTACGAGCAGTACTTC.

The chain has TRBV9 and TRBJ1-3; D ambiguous. With 3 bases removed from V and 4 bases from J, the gap between germline ends came to 14 bases. Germline V CDR1 and CDR2: SGDLS, YYNGEE. This CDR3 has 15 residues. This CDR3 reads CASSGTVTGGNTIYF. The CDR3 nucleotides are TGTGCCAGCAGCGGGACTGTGACCGGCGGAAACACCATATATTTT. The full variable domain, with the rest looked up from reference TRBV9 and TRBJ1-3, is DSGVTQTPKHLITATGQRVTLRCSPRSGDLSVYWYQQSLDQGLQFLIQYYNGEERAKGNILERFSAQQFPDLHSELNLSSLELGDSALYFCASSGTVTGGNTIYFGEGSWLTVV.

The CDR3 DNA is TGCAGCGTTGAACCCCGCGCCCACGAGCAGTACTTC. This encodes CSVEPRAHEQYF. The chain links TRBV29-1 to TRBJ2-7; D gene unclear. The CDR3 is 12 amino acids. The germline V gene has CDR1 SQVTM and CDR2 ANQGSEA. The V end lost 2 bases, the J end lost 5 bases, and 10 bases lay between the germline ends.

This chain joins TRBV11-2 and TRBJ2-1; 10 bases match TRBD1. Germline lookup yields CDR1 SGHAT and CDR2 FQNNGV. V trimming: 5 bases; J trimming: 6 bases; junction bases outside the gene matches: 10. CDR3 length equals 16 residues. The DNA for the CDR3 is TGTGCCAGCAGCCTGGGACAGGGGTCATTCCCCAATGAGCAGTTCTTC. It encodes CASSLGQGSFPNEQFF.